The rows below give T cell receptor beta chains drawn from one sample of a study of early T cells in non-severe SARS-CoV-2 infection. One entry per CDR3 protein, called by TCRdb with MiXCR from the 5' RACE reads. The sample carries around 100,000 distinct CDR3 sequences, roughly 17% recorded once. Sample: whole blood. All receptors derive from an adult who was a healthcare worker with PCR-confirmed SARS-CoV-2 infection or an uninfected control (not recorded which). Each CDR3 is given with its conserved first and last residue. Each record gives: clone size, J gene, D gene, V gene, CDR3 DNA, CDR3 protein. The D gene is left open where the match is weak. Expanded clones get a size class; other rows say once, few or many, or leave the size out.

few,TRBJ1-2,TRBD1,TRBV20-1,TGCAGTGCTAGGACAGGGGCTGGCGGCTACACCTTC,CSARTGAGGYTF
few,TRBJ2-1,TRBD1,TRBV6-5,TGTGCCAGCAGCCAGGGGGCCTCCTACAATGAGCAGTTCTTC,CASSQGASYNEQFF
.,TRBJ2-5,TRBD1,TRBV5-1,TGCGCCAGCAGCTTGGCAGTGGGACAGTTCCAAGAGACCCAGTACTTC,CASSLAVGQFQETQYF
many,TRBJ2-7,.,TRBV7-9,TGTGCCAGCAGCCTAACCTACGAGCAGTACTTC,CASSLTYEQYF
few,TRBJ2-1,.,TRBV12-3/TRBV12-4,TGTGCCAGCAGTTCTTCATCGGGAGTCTCTTACAATGAGCAGTTCTTC,CASSSSSGVSYNEQFF
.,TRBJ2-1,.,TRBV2,TGTGCCAGCAGTGAGAGGTACAATGAGCAGTTCTTC,CASSERYNEQFF
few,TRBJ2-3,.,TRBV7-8,TGTGCCAGCAGCCACAGGACGGGCACAGATACGCAGTATTTT,CASSHRTGTDTQYF
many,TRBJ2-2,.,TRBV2,TGTGCCAGCAGTGTTCAGGCAGGGACCACCGGGGAGCTGTTTTTT,CASSVQAGTTGELFF
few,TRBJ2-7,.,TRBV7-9,TGTGCCAGCAGTCTCTGGGGGACGCCGAGCTCCTACGAGCAGTACTTC,CASSLWGTPSSYEQYF
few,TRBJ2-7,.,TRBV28,TGTGCCAGCAGTTTAGCTCGCCCGGCCTACGAGCAGTACTTC,CASSLARPAYEQYF
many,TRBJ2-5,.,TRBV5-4,TGTGCCAGCAGCTCCCAGGGTGCCCAAGAGACCCAGTACTTC,CASSSQGAQETQYF
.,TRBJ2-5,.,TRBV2,TGTGCCAGCAGTGATTTGAGCGGAGAGACCCAGTACTTC,CASSDLSGETQYF
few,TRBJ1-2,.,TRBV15,TGTGCCACCAGCAGAGACCCTACGGGGTCCTCCTATGGCTACACCTTC,CATSRDPTGSSYGYTF
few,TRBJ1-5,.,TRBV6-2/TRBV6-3,TGTGCCAGCACCAAACCAGGGATGGGCAATCAGCCCCAGCATTTT,CASTKPGMGNQPQHF
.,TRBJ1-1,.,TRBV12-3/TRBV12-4,TGTGCCAGCAGTTTACGCCTGACAGCGAACACTGAAGCTTTCTTT,CASSLRLTANTEAFF
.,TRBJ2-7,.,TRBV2,TGTGCCAGCAAGGGCGGGATTTTCTACGAGCAGTACTTC,CASKGGIFYEQYF
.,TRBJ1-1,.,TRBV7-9,TGTGCCAGCAGCCCAATCTGGGGGAGCACTGAAGCTTTCTTT,CASSPIWGSTEAFF
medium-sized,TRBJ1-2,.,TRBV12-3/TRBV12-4,TGTGCCAGCAGTTTAAACGTTAACTATGGCTACACCTTC,CASSLNVNYGYTF
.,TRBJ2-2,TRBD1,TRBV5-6,TGTGCCAGCAGCTTCTCCAGGGGGCTCTACACCGGGGAGCTGTTTTTT,CASSFSRGLYTGELFF
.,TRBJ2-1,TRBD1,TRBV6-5,TGTGCCAGCAGTTATGGGACAGGAGACAATGAGCAGTTCTTC,CASSYGTGDNEQFF
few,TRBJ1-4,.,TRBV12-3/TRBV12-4,TGTGCCAGCAGTTTAGGGACAGCGGGGGAAAAACTGTTTTTT,CASSLGTAGEKLFF
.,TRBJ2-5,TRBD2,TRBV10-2,TGCGCCAGCAGCCAAGGACTAGGAGGGGCCCAAGAGACCCAGTACTTC,CASSQGLGGAQETQYF
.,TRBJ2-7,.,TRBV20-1,TGCAGTGCTACCCGGGTTTACGGACCCCACGAGCAGTACTTC,CSATRVYGPHEQYF
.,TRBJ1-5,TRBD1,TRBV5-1,TGCGCCAGCAGCTTGGGCCCAAAACTGGACAGGGGAGATCAGCCCCAGCATTTT,CASSLGPKLDRGDQPQHF
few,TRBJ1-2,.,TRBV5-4,TGTGCCAGCAGCTTCGCCAGGGAGGATGGCTACACCTTC,CASSFAREDGYTF
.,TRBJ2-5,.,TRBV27,TGTGCCAGCACCCTTGTTGCCCAAGAGACCCAGTACTTC,CASTLVAQETQYF
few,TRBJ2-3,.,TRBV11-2,TGTGCCAGCAGCTCCCGACTGGAACTCCTCACAGATACGCAGTATTTT,CASSSRLELLTDTQYF
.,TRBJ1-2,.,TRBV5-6,TGTGCCAGCAGCTATACAGGGAGCTACTATGGCTACACCTTC,CASSYTGSYYGYTF
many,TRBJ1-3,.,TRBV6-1,TGTGCCAGCAGTGAAACAACCTACTCTGGAAACACCATATATTTT,CASSETTYSGNTIYF
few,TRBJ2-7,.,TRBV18,TGTGCCAGCTCACCTGGGTCACCCTACGAGCAGTACTTC,CASSPGSPYEQYF
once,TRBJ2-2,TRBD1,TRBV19,TGTGCCAGTAGTATACAGGGGACAGTGGGCACCGGGGAGCTGTTTTTT,CASSIQGTVGTGELFF
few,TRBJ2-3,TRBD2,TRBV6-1,TGTGCCAGCAGTATCCTAGCGGGAGAGGGTACAGATACGCAGTATTTT,CASSILAGEGTDTQYF